These 13 T cell receptor beta chains were all obtained from the same sample, sequenced in a study of T cells in Graves' hyperthyroidism and ophthalmopathy. The CDR3 regions of TCR beta were amplified from RNA transcripts. The TCR CDR3 first-round RT-PCR relied on the HTBI primer set. TCRdb fed the multiplex PCR reads into MiXCR, producing one record per CDR3 protein. This table has 340,000 or so distinct CDR3 sequences, around a sixth appearing once. Source material: blood. These receptors came from a woman aged 45-60 years with Graves' hyperthyroidism.

This clonotype was detected only a few times. The rearrangement links TRBV7-9 to TRBJ2-7, with 8 bases matching TRBD2. With V trimmed by 4 bases and J by 9 bases, 11 bases remained unmatched. CDR3 length: 14 amino acids. Germline CDR1 and CDR2: SEHNR and FQNEAQ (reference sequence). The CDR3 loop is CASSSRTSNWGQYF. Written as DNA, the CDR3 is TGTGCCAGCAGCTCCCGGACTAGCAATTGGGGGCAGTACTTC.

The chain is built from TRBV18 and TRBJ2-2; no clear D. This CDR3 contains 15 residues. Germline values: CDR1 KGHSH, CDR2 LQKENI. V lost 2 bases and J 1 base, leaving 8 bases between the germline ends. CDR3 coding DNA: TGTGCCAGCTCACCAGGGGAAGAGAACACCGGGGAGCTGTTTTTT. It yields the protein CASSPGEENTGELFF.

The chain recombines TRBV27 with TRBJ2-3; 10 bases match TRBD1. The germline gives CDR1 MNHEY, CDR2 SMNVEV (reference sequence). CDR3 length: 17 amino acids. With 7 bases clipped from V and 3 bases from J, the junction kept 13 bases outside the gene matches. CDR3 bases: TGTGCCAGCACTCGCCAATGGGGACAGGGGTGGACAGATACGCAGTATTTT. Protein product: CASTRQWGQGWTDTQYF.

This clonotype was seen only a few times. The chain uses TRBV29-1 and TRBJ2-5; D possibly matches TRBD1 or TRBD2 (7 bases each). V was pared by 7 bases and J by 3 bases, with 15 bases between. Germline-derived CDR1 and CDR2 are SQVTM and ANQGSEA. The CDR3 consists of 13 residues. In DNA, the CDR3 is TGCAGCGCGAAGGGAGGGGGCGAAGAGACCCAGTACTTC. Protein: CSAKGGGEETQYF.

This clonotype was counted a few times. The V gene is TRBV18, the J gene TRBJ1-6; D is possibly TRBD1 (6 bases). Germline lookup yields CDR1 KGHSH and CDR2 LQKENI. The CDR3 loop spans 16 amino acids. Trimming stripped 2 bases from V and 7 bases from J, with 15 bases between. The CDR3 loop reads CASSPSTGMNNSPLHF. The CDR3 DNA sequence: TGTGCCAGCTCACCATCAACAGGGATGAACAATTCACCCCTCCACTTT.

CDR3 sequence: CASSLVHWTANTGELFF. CDR3 nucleotide sequence: TGTGCCAGCAGCTTAGTACACTGGACAGCGAACACCGGGGAGCTGTTTTTT. The chain has TRBV11-3 and TRBJ2-2; TRBD1 is a possible D gene (6 bases). CDR1 and CDR2 from the germline V gene are SGHNT and YENEEA. CDR3 length equals 17 residues. Trimming cost V 1 base and J 0 bases, with 12 bases left between them.

The chain employs TRBV25-1 and TRBJ1-5; 11 bases are a match to TRBD1. The length of the CDR3 is 16 residues. The trim removed 1 base at V and 4 bases at J, leaving 3 bases unmatched. Germline lookup yields CDR1 MGHDK and CDR2 SYGVNS. This chain's CDR3 is CASSESGQGANQPQHF. In DNA form, the CDR3 reads TGTGCCAGCAGTGAATCTGGACAGGGGGCTAATCAGCCCCAGCATTTT. The full variable domain, in which reference TRBV25-1 and TRBJ1-5 provide the parts outside the CDR3, is EADIYQTPRYLVIGTGKKITLECSQTMGHDKMYWYQQDPGMELHLIHYSYGVNSTEKGDLSSESTVSRIRTEHFPLTLESARPSHTSQYLCASSESGQGANQPQHFGDGTRLSIL.

At least ten counts were recorded for this clonotype. This sequence joins TRBV9 and TRBJ1-1; D ambiguous. The CDR3 extends over 14 amino acids. V dropped 0 bases and J dropped 6 bases, with 12 bases sitting between them. The germline CDR1 and CDR2 sequences are SGDLS and YYNGEE. The CDR3 coding sequence is TGTGCCAGCAGCGTAGACGGGTTCCTGCCTGAAGCTTTCTTT. It encodes CASSVDGFLPEAFF.

This clonotype occurred a few times. This chain joins TRBV5-1 and TRBJ2-3; TRBD2 agrees at 12 bases. This CDR3 has 20 residues. V shed 4 bases, J shed 5 bases, and the junction held 20 bases outside the gene matches. CDR1 is SGHRS and CDR2 is YFSETQ in the germline V gene. CDR3 loop: CASSRRTGSASGGAEDTQYF. CDR3 sequence (DNA): TGCGCCAGCAGCCGGAGGACAGGGTCGGCTAGCGGGGGGGCAGAAGATACGCAGTATTTT.

This clonotype was counted many times. Written as DNA, the CDR3 is TGTGCCAGCAGTTTCAGGGCCGACGAGCAGTACGTC. The encoded protein is CASSFRADEQYV. V usage is TRBV28 and J usage is TRBJ2-7; perhaps TRBD1 as D (5 bases). The germline V gene encodes CDR1 MDHEN and CDR2 SYDVKM. Trimming took 3 bases from V and 5 from J, leaving 8 bases between them. The CDR3 length is 12 residues.

This clonotype was counted at least ten times. The chain links TRBV6-1 to TRBJ2-5; TRBD2 matches 14 bases. J gave up 5 bases and V 5 bases, and 16 bases lay outside the gene matches. This CDR3 has 19 amino acids. Germline V gene sequence: CDR1 MNHNS, CDR2 SASEGT. The CDR3 DNA is TGTGCCAGCAGTTTAAACCCTCCGGGACTAGCGGGGGTTACGGAGACCCAGTACTTC. Its protein product is CASSLNPPGLAGVTETQYF.

This clonotype was seen at least ten times. This chain uses TRBV2 with TRBJ2-3, with 8 bases lining up with TRBD1. Germline V gene sequence: CDR1 SNHLY, CDR2 FYNNEI. The CDR3 covers 16 residues. J was trimmed by 2 bases and V by 11 bases; bases with no gene match: 15. The CDR3 DNA reads TGTGCCGGCACCCCAACGTGGACAGGGACCACAGATACGCAGTATTTT. Residues: CAGTPTWTGTTDTQYF.

This clonotype appeared many times. V is TRBV3-1 and J is TRBJ1-1; D call uncertain. Trimming cost V 1 base and J 1 base, with 7 bases left between them. Germline V gene data show CDR1 as LGHDT and CDR2 as YNNKEL (reference sequence). This CDR3 contains 14 residues. CDR3 coding DNA: TGTGCCAGCAGCCAAGGGGTGGGGAACACTGAAGCTTTCTTT. Translated: CASSQGVGNTEAFF.